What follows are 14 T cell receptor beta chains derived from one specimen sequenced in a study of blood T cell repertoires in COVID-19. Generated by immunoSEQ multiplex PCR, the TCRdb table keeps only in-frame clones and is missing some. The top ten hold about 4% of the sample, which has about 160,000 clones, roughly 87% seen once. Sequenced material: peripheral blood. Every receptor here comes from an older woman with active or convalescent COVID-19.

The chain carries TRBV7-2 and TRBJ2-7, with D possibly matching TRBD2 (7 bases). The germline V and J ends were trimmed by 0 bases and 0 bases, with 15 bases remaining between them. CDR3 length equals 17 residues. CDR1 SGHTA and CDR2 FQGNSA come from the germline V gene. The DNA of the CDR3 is TGTGCCAGCAGCTTAGCCGGGGGGCCATTAAGCTCCTACGAGCAGTACTTC. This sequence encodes CASSLAGGPLSSYEQYF.

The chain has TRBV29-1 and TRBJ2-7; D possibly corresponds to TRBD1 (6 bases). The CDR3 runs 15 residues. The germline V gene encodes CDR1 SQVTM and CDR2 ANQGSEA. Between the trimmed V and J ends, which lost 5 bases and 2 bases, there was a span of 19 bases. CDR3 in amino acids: CSVRLQQGNPYEQYF. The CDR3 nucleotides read TGCAGCGTTCGGCTTCAACAGGGAAACCCCTACGAGCAGTACTTC.

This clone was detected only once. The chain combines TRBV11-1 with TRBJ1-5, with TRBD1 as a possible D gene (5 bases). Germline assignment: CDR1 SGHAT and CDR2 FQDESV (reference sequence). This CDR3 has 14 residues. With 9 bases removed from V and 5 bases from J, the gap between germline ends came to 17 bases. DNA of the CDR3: TGTGCCAGAACAAAGGGGTTTCTCGATCAGCCCCAGCATTTT. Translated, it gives CARTKGFLDQPQHF.

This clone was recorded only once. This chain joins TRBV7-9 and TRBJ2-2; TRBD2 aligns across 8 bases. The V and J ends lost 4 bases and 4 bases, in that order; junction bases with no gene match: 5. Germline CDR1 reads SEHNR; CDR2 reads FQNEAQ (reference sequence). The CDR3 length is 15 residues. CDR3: CASSYRGGSTGELFF. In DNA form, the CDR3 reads TGTGCCAGCAGCTACCGGGGGGGGAGCACCGGGGAGCTGTTTTTT.

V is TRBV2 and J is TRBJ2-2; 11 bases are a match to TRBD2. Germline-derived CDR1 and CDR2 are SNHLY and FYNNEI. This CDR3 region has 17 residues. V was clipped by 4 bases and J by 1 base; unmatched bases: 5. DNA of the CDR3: TGTGCCAGCAGTGTAACTAGCGGGGGACTGAACACCGGGGAGCTGTTTTTT. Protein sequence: CASSVTSGGLNTGELFF.

CDR3 residues: CASSQDPERGDTGELFF. As DNA, the CDR3 is TGTGCCAGCAGCCAAGATCCAGAGCGGGGGGACACCGGGGAGCTGTTTTTT. This chain joins TRBV3-1 (or the pseudogene TRBV3-2) and TRBJ2-2; 9 nucleotides line up with TRBD2. The CDR3 is 17 amino acids. Germline assignment: CDR1 LGHDT and CDR2 YNNKEL (reference sequence). V lost 0 bases, J lost 3 bases, and 5 bases stayed unmatched.

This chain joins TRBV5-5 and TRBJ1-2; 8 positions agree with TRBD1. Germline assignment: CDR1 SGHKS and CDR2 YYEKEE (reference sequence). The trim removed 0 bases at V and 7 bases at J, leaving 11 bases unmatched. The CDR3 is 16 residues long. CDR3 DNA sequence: TGTGCCAGCAGCTTGGTGAGACAGGGGAGTTTTGCTGGCTACACCTTC. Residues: CASSLVRQGSFAGYTF.

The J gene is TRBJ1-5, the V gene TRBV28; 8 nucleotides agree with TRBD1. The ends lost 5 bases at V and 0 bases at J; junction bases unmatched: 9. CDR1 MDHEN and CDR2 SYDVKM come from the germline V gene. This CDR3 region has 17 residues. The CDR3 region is CASSPTTGAISNQPQHF. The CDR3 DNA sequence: TGTGCCAGCAGTCCAACGACAGGGGCGATTAGCAATCAGCCCCAGCATTTT. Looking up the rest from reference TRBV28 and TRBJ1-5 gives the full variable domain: DVKVTQSSRYLVKRTGEKVFLECVQDMDHENMFWYRQDPGLGLRLIYFSYDVKMKEKGDIPEGYSVSREKKERFSLILESASTNQTSMYLCASSPTTGAISNQPQHFGDGTRLSIL.

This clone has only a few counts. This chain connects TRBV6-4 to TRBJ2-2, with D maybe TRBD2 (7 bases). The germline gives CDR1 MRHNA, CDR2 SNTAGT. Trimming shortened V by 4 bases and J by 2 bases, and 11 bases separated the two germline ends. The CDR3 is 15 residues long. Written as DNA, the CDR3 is TGTGCCAGCAGTGTGGGGGGGCCCAACACCGGGGAGCTGTTTTTT. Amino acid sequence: CASSVGGPNTGELFF.

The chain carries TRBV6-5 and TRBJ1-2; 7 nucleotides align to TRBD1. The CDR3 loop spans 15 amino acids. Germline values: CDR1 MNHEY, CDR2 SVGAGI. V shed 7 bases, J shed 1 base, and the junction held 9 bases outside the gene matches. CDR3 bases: TGTGCCAGCATCCTGGGGGACAGTCTTAACTATGGCTACACCTTC. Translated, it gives CASILGDSLNYGYTF.

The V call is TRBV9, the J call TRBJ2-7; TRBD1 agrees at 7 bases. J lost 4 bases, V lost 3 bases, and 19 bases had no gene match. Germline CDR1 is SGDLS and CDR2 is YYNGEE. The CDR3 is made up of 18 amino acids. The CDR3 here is CASSAPRDRTSEGYEQYF. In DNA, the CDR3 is TGTGCCAGCAGCGCCCCCCGGGACAGAACCTCTGAGGGGTACGAGCAGTACTTC.

The CDR3 nucleotides are TGTGCCATCAGTGTAAGAGCAGGGGAGACGCAGTACTTC. Translated, it gives CAISVRAGETQYF. The gene calls are TRBV10-3 and TRBJ2-7, with D perhaps matching TRBD1 (6 bases). The CDR3 has 13 residues. Trimming shortened V by 4 bases and J by 9 bases, and 16 bases separated the two germline ends. CDR1 and CDR2 (germline): ENHRY, SYGVKD.

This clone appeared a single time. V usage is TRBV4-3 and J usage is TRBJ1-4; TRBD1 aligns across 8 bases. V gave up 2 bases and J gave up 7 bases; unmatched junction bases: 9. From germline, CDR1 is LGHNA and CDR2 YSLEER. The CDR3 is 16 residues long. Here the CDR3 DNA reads TGCGCCAGCAGCCAACGACCGGGACAGGAGACTGAAAAACTGTTTTTT. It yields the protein CASSQRPGQETEKLFF.

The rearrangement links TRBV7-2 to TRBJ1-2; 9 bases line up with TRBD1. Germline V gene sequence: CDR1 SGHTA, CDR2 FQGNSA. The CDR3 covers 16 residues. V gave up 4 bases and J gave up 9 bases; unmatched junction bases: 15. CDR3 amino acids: CASSSRTGGQGTSYTF. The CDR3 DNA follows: TGTGCCAGCAGCTCCCGCACCGGGGGACAGGGTACGAGCTACACCTTC.